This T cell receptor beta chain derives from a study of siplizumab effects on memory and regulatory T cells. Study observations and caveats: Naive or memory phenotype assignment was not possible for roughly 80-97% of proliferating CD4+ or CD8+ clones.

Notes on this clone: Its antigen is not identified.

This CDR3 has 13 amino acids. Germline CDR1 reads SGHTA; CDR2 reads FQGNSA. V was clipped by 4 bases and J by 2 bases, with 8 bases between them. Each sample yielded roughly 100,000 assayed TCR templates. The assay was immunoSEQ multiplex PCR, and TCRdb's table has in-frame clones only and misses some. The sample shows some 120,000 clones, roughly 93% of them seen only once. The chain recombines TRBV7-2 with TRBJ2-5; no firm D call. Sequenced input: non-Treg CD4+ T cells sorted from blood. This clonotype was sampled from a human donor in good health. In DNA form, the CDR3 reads TGTGCCAGCAGCTCTCCCGAGCAAGAGACCCAGTACTTC. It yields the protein CASSSPEQETQYF.